This T cell receptor (beta chain) was captured in a study of blood T cells in healthy people across ages. Findings of the study overall: The study found TCR beta diversity correlated strongly with naive T cell percentage. Significant beta diversity loss was already apparent by age approximately 36, declining roughly linearly. Investigators treated diversity estimates from one million T cells as underestimates.

Comments on this clonotype: The antigen remains undetermined. With a much larger clone just one base away, this may be a read error.

The second PCR ran about 7 to 12 cycles with a sample-barcoded 5' primer and J-beta primers. In TCRdb, the 5' RACE reads were re-called with MiXCR into one record per CDR3 protein. Of some 670,000 distinct CDR3 sequences detected, approximately 52% appear once; the ten largest clones hold roughly 12%. Isolated per sample were at least 6.5 million PBMCs. The CDR3 consists of 13 residues. Trimming stripped 1 base from V and 7 bases from J, with 11 bases between. Germline V CDR1 and CDR2: SGHRS, YFSETQ. The clonotype comes from an elderly woman in good health. The V and J genes are TRBV5-1 and TRBJ1-2; D is perhaps TRBD1 (5 bases). The sample taken for sequencing was blood. The CDR3 loop reads CASSLYAGLGYTF. DNA of the CDR3: TGCGCCAGCAGCTTGTACGCGGGGCTTGGCTACACCTTC.